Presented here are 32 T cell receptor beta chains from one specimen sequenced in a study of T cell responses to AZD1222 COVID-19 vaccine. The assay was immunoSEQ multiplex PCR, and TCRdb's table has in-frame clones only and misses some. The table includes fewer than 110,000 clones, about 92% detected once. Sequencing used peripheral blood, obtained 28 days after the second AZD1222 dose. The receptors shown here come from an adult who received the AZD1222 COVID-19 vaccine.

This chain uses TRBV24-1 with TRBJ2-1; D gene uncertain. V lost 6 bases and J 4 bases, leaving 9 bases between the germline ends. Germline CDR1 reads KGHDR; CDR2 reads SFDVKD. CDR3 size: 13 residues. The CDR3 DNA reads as TGTGCCACCAGTCAGACACTGTACAATGAGCAGTTCTTC. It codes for CATSQTLYNEQFF.

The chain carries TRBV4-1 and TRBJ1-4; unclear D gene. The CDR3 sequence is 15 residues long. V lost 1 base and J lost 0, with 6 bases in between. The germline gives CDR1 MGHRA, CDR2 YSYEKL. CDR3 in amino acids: CASSQVRATNEKLFF. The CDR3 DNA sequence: TGCGCCAGCAGCCAAGTACGGGCAACTAATGAAAAACTGTTTTTT.

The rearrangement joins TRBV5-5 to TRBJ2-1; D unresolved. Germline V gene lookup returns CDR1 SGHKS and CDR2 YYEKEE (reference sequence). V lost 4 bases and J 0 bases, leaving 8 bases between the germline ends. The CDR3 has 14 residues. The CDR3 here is CASSPSTSYNEQFF. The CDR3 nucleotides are TGTGCCAGCAGCCCTTCTACCTCCTACAATGAGCAGTTCTTC.

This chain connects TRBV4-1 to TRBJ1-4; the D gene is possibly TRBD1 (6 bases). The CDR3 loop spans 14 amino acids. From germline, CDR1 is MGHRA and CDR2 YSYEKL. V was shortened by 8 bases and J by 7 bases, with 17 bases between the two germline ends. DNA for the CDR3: TGCGCCAGCGGCCTGAGACAGGTTCCTGAAAAACTGTTTTTT. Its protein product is CASGLRQVPEKLFF.

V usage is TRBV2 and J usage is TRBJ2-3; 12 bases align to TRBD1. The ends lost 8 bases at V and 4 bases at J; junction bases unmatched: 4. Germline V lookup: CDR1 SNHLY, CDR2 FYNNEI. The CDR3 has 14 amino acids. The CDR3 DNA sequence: TGTGCCAGCCAGCGGGACAGGGGGCCAGATACGCAGTATTTT. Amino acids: CASQRDRGPDTQYF. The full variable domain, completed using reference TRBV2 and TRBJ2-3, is EPEVTQTPSHQVTQMGQEVILRCVPISNHLYFYWYRQILGQKVEFLVSFYNNEISEKSEIFDDQFSVERPDGSNFTLKIRSTKLEDSAMYFCASQRDRGPDTQYFGPGTRLTVL.

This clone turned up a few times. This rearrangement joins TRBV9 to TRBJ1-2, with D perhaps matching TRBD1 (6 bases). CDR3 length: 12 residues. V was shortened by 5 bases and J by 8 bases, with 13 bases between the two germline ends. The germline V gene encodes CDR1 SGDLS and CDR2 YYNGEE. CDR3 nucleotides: TGTGCCAGCAGTTATACAGGGCGCGGCTACACCTTC. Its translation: CASSYTGRGYTF. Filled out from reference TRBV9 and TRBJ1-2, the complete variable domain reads DSGVTQTPKHLITATGQRVTLRCSPRSGDLSVYWYQQSLDQGLQFLIQYYNGEERAKGNILERFSAQQFPDLHSELNLSSLELGDSALYFCASSYTGRGYTFGSGTRLTVV.

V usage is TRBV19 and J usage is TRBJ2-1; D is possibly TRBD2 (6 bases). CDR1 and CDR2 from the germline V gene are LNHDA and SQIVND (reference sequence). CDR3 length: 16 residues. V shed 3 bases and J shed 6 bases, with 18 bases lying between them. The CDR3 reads CASSIYGGSGGNEQFF. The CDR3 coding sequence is TGTGCCAGTAGTATTTACGGGGGATCCGGCGGCAATGAGCAGTTCTTC.

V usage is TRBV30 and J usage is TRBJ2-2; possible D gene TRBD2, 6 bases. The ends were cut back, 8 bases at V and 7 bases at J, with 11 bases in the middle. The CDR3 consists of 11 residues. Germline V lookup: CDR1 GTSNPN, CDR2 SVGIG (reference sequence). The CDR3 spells CARGTGGELFF. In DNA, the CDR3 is TGTGCCCGGGGGACGGGCGGGGAGCTGTTTTTT.

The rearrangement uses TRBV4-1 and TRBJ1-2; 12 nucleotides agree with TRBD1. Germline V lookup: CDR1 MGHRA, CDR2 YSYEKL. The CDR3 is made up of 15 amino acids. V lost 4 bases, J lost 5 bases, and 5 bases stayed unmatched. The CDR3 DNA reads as TGCGCCAGCAGCCCAGGGACAGGGGGCGGGTATGGCTACACCTTC. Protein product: CASSPGTGGGYGYTF.

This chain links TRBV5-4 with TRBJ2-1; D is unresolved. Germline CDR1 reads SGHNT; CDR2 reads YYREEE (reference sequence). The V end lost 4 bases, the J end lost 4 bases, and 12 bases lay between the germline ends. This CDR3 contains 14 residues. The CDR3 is CASSPASAYNEQFF. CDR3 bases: TGTGCCAGCAGCCCTGCTTCAGCTTACAATGAGCAGTTCTTC.

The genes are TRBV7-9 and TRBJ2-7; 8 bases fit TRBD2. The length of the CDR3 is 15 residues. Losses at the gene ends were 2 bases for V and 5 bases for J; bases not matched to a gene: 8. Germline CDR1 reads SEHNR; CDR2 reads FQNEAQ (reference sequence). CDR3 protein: CASSLSTGGPHEQYF. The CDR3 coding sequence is TGTGCCAGCAGCTTATCCACGGGAGGGCCCCACGAGCAGTACTTC. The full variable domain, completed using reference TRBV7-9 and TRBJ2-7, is DTGVSQNPRHKITKRGQNVTFRCDPISEHNRLYWYRQTLGQGPEFLTYFQNEAQLEKSRLLSDRFSAERPKGSFSTLEIQRTEQGDSAMYLCASSLSTGGPHEQYFGPGTRLTVT.

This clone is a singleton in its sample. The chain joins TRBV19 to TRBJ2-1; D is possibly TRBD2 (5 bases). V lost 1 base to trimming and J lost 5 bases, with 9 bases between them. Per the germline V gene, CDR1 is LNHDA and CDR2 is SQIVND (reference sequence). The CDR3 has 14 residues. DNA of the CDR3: TGTGCCAGTAGTATAGCGACTACCAACAATGAGCAGTTCTTC. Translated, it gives CASSIATTNNEQFF.

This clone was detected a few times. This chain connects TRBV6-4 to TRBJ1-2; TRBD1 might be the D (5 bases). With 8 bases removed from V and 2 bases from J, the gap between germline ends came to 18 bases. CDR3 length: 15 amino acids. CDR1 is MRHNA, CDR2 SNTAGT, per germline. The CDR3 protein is CASSIPGTENYGYTF. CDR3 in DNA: TGTGCCAGCTCCATCCCCGGGACGGAAAACTATGGCTACACCTTC.

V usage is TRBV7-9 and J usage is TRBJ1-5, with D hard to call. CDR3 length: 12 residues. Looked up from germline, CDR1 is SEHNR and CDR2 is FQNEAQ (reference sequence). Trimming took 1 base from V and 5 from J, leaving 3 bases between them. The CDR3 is CASSLDHQPQHF. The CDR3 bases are TGTGCCAGCAGCTTAGATCATCAGCCCCAGCATTTT.

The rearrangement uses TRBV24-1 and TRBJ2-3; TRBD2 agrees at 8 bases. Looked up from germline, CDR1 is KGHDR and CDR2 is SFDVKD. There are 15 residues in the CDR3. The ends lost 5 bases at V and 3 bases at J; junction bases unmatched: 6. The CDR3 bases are TGTGCCACCAGTGTTGGAGCGGGAGAAACAGATACGCAGTATTTT. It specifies CATSVGAGETDTQYF.

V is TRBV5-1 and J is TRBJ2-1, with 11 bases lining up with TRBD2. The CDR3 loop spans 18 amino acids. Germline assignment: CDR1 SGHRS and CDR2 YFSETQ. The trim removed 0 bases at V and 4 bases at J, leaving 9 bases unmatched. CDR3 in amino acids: CASSLVSRLAGGYNEQFF. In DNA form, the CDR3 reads TGCGCCAGCAGCTTGGTCTCTCGGCTAGCGGGGGGTTACAATGAGCAGTTCTTC.

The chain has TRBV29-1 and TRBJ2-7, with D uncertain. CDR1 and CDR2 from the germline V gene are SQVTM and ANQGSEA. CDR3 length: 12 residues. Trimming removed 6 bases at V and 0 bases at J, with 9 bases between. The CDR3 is CSVMWSSYEQYF. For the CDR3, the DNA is TGCAGCGTCATGTGGAGCTCCTACGAGCAGTACTTC.

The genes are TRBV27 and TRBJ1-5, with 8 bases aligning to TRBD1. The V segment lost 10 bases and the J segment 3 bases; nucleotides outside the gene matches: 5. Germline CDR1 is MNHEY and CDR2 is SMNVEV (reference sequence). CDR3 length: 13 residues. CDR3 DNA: TGTGCCACACTACAGGGGGACAATCAGCCCCAGCATTTT. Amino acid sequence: CATLQGDNQPQHF.

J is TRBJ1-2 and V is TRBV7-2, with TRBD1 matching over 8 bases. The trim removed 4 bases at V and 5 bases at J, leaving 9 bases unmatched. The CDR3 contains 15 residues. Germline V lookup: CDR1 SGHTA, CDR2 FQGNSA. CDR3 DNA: TGTGCCAGCAGCTACGGACAGGGAGGGATATATGGCTACACCTTC. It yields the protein CASSYGQGGIYGYTF.

CDR3 in amino acids: CASSLSGFDGYTF. The CDR3 DNA reads as TGTGCCAGCAGTTTATCAGGGTTCGACGGCTACACCTTC. V and J are TRBV12-3 or TRBV12-4 and TRBJ1-2; possible D gene TRBD1, 5 bases. The CDR3 has 13 amino acids. V was trimmed by 2 bases and J by 8 bases, leaving 12 bases between them.

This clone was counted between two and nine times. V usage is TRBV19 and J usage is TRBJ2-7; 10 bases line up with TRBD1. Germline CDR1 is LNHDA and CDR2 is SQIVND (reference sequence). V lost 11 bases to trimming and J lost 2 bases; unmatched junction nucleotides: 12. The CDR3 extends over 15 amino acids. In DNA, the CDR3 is TGTGCCGGTCCGTACCCCGACAGGGGGCCCTACGAGCAGTACTTC. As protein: CAGPYPDRGPYEQYF.

The CDR3 region has the DNA TGTGCCAGCAGGTCGGGACAGGGAATGTGGGAAAAACTGTTTTTT. Translation: CASRSGQGMWEKLFF. The V gene is TRBV28, the J gene TRBJ1-4; TRBD1 aligns across 9 bases. The CDR3 is 15 residues long. Losses at the gene ends were 6 bases for V and 8 bases for J; bases not matched to a gene: 10. Germline V CDR1 and CDR2: MDHEN, SYDVKM.

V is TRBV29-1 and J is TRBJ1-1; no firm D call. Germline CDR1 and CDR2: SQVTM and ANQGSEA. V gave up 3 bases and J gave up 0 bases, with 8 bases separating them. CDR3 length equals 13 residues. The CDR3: CSVERPLNTEAFF. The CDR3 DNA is TGCAGCGTTGAGCGACCGTTGAACACTGAAGCTTTCTTT. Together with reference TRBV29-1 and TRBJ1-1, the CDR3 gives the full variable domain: SAVISQKPSRDICQRGTSLTIQCQVDSQVTMMFWYRQQPGQSLTLIATANQGSEATYESGFVIDKFPISRPNLTFSTLTVSNMSPEDSSIYLCSVERPLNTEAFFGQGTRLTVV.

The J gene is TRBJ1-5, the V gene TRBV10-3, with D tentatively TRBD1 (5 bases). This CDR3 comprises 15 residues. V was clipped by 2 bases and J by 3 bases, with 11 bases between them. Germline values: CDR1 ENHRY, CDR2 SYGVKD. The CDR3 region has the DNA TGTGCCATCAGTGAGGCAGGGAGGGTCAATCAGCCCCAGCATTTT. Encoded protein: CAISEAGRVNQPQHF.

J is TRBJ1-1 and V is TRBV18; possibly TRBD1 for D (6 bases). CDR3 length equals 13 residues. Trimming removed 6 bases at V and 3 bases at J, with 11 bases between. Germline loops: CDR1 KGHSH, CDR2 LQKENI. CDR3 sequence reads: CASSQQGDTEAFF. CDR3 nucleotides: TGTGCCAGCTCCCAACAGGGAGACACTGAAGCTTTCTTT.

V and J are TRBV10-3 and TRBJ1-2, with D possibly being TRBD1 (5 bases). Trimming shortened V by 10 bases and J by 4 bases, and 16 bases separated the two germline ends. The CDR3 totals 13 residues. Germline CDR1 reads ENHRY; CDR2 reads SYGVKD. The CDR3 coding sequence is TGTGCCACTCAACTCAGGGAGGGCTATGGCTACACCTTC. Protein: CATQLREGYGYTF.

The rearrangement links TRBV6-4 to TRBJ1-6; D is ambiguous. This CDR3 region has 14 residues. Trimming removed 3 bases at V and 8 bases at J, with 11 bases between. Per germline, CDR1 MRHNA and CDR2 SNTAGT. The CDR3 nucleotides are TGTGCCAGCAGTGAAACGGCTATTGATTCACCCCTCCACTTT. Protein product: CASSETAIDSPLHF.

This CDR3 reads CASSSTGPLVGGVPEAFF. CDR3 coding DNA: TGTGCCAGCAGCTCGACAGGCCCGCTGGTGGGTGGTGTGCCTGAAGCTTTCTTT. The rearrangement joins TRBV7-8 to TRBJ1-1, with D perhaps TRBD1 (6 bases). Germline assignment: CDR1 SGHVS and CDR2 FQNEAQ. V lost 4 bases to trimming and J lost 6 bases, with 27 bases between them. The CDR3 runs 18 residues.

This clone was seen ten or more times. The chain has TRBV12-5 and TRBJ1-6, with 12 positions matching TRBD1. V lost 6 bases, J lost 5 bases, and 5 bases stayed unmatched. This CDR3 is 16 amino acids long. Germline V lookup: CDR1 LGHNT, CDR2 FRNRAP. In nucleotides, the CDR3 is TGTGCTAGTGGACCAGGGACAGGGGGCGATAATTCACCCCTCCACTTT. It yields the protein CASGPGTGGDNSPLHF.

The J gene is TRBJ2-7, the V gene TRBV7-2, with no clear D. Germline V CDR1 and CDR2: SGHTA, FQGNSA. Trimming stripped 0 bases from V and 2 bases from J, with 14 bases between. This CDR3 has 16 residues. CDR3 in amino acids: CASSLAAVKKTYEQYF. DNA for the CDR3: TGTGCCAGCAGCTTAGCCGCCGTTAAAAAGACCTACGAGCAGTACTTC.

This CDR3 reads CASSLATGAQPQHF. The CDR3, as DNA: TGTGCCAGCAGCTTGGCCACGGGTGCCCAGCCCCAGCATTTT. This sequence joins TRBV5-5 and TRBJ1-5; D gene ambiguous. The CDR3 length is 14 residues. In germline, CDR1 is SGHKS, CDR2 YYEKEE (reference sequence). V lost 0 bases and J lost 7, with 11 bases in between.

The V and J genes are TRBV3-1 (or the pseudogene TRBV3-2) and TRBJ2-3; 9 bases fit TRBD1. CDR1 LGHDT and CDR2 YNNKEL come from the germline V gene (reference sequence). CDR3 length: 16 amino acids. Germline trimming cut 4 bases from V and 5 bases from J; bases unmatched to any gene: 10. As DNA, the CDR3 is TGTGCCAGCAGCCCGGGGGACAGGGTGGGAGGAGATACGCAGTATTTT. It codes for CASSPGDRVGGDTQYF.